This paragraph covers one T cell receptor (beta chain) sequence. The sample belongs to a study of low-dose radiotherapy and immunotherapy resistance in tumors. Study details: A dose of 1 Gy per fraction every two weeks went to Cohort 2, totaling 13 Gy over 26 weeks. Every six weeks patients received intravenous ipilimumab 1 mg/kg, and every two weeks they received intravenous nivolumab 240 mg.

Alpha and beta chains were covered, as first-strand cDNA relied on TRAV- and TRBV-specific primers. Amplification of TCRs used a constant-region primer and V-primer adapter for roughly 18 PCR cycles. TCRdb analysed the reads with MiXCR anew, one entry per CDR3 protein. The sample contains 5,600 or so distinct CDR3 sequences, around 84% of which appear only once. This CDR3 is built from 13 residues. Per germline, CDR1 LNHNV and CDR2 YYDKDF (reference sequence). The V and J ends lost 5 bases and 7 bases respectively, with 12 bases between them. J is TRBJ2-1 and V is TRBV15, with a weak D call TRBD1 (6 bases). This TCR came from a human donor with advanced metastatic prostate, ovarian, gallbladder or colorectal cancer (not recorded which). This table probably holds off-target reads from a library built for another chain. The CDR3 DNA sequence: TGTGCCACCAGCGATACTAGGGGGAATGAGCAGTTCTTC. This translates into CATSDTRGNEQFF.